This TCR beta chain was obtained from a study of T cells in Graves' hyperthyroidism and ophthalmopathy. As concerns this clonotype: Antigen: not known.

General observations from the study: In the blood, most expanded thyroid clonotypes above 0.001 appeared as well.

RNA transcripts yielded amplified TCR beta CDR3 regions. TCR CDR3 underwent first-round RT-PCR with the HTBI primer set. TCRdb fed the multiplex PCR reads into MiXCR, producing one record per CDR3 protein. Of more than 500,000 distinct CDR3 sequences in the sample, 14% are singletons; the top ten hold over 11%. Germline lookup yields CDR1 SGDLS and CDR2 YYNGEE. V was pared by 2 bases and J by 6 bases, with 12 bases of the junction left unmatched. This CDR3 is built from 19 residues. This receptor was identified in a woman aged 40 to 50 with Graves' hyperthyroidism. The material sequenced was blood. The V gene is TRBV9, the J gene TRBJ2-3; TRBD2 aligns across 16 bases. DNA of the CDR3: TGTGCCAGCAGCGTTACCGGGACTAGCGGGAGGGCCATTCCGGATACGCAGTATTTT. The encoded protein is CASSVTGTSGRAIPDTQYF.